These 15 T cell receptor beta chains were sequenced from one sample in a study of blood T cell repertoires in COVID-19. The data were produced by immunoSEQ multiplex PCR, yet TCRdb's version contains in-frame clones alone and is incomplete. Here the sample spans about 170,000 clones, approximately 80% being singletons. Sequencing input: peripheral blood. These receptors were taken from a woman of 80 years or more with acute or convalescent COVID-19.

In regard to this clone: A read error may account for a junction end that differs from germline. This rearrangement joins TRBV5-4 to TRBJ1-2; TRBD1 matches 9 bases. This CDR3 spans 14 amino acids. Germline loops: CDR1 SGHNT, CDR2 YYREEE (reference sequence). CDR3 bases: TGTGCCAGCAGCTCACCGGGACAGGGTAGTCCCCCTCCTTTC. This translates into CASSSPGQGSPPPF.

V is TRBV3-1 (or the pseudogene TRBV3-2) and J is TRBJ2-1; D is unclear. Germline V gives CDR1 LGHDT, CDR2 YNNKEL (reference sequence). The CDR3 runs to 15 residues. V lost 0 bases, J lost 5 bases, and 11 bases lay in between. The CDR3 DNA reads TGTGCCAGCAGCCAAGATTTTTTAGTCGACAATGAGCAGTTCTTC. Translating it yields CASSQDFLVDNEQFF.

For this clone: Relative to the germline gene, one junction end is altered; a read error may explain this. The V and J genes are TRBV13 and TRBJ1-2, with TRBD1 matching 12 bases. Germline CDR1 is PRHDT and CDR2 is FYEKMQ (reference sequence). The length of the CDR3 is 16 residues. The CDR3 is CASSPGQGADPPLYSF. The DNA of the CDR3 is TGTGCCAGCAGCCCGGGACAGGGGGCAGATCCGCCTCTCTACTCCTTC.

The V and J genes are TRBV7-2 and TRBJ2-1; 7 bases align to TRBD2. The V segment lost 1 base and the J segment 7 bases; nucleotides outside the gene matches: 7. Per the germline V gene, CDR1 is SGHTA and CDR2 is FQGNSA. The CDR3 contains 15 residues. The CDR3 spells CASSLVGTTPNEQFF. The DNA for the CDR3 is TGTGCCAGCAGCTTAGTCGGGACTACCCCTAATGAGCAGTTCTTC.

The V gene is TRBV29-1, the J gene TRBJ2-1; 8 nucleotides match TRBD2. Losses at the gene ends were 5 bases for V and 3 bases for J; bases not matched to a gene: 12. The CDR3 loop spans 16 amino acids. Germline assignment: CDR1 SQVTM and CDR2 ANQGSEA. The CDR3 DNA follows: TGCAGCGTTCTCGGGGGTCATAGCGGGGACTACAATGAGCAGTTCTTC. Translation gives CSVLGGHSGDYNEQFF.

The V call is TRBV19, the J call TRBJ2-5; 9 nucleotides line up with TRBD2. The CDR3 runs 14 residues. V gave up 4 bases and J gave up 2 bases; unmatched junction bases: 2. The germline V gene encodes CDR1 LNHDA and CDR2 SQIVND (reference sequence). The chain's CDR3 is CASSTAGGQETQYF. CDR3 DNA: TGTGCCAGTAGTACGGCGGGGGGGCAAGAGACCCAGTACTTC.

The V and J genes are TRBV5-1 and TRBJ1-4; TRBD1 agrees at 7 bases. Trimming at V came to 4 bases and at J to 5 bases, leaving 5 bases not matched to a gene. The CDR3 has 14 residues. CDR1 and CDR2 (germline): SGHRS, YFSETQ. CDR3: CASSRTGNNEKLFF. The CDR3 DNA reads TGCGCCAGCAGCCGGACAGGAAACAATGAAAAACTGTTTTTT.

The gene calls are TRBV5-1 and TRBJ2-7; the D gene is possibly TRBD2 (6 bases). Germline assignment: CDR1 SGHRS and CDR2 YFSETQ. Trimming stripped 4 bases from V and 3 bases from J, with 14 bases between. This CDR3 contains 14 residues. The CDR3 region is CASSVSGTYYEQYF. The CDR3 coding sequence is TGCGCCAGCAGCGTATCCGGGACTTACTACGAGCAGTACTTC.

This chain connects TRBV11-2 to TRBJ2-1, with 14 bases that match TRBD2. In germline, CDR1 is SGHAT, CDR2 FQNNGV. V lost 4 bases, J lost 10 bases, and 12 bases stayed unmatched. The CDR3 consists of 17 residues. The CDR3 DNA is TGTGCCAGCAGCTATACTGGACTAGCGGGGGGCGGTGAGGAGCAGTTCTTC. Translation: CASSYTGLAGGGEEQFF.

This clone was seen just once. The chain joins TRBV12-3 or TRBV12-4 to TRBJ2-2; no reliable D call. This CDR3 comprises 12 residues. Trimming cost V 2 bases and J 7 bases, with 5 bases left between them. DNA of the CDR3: TGTGCCAGCAGTTTACAGGTCGGGGAGCTGTTTTTT. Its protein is CASSLQVGELFF.

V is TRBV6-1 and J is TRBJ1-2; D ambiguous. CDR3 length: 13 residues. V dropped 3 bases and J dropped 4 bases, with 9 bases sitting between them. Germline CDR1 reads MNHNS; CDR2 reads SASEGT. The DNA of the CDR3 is TGTGCCAGCAGTGAGGCGCGGGGCTATGGCTACACCTTC. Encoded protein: CASSEARGYGYTF.

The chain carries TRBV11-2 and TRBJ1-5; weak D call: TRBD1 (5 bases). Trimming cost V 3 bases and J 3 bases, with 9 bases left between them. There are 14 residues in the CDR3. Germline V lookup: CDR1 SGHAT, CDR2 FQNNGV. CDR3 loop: CASSFDGHNQPQHF. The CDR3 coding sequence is TGTGCCAGCAGCTTTGACGGACACAATCAGCCCCAGCATTTT.

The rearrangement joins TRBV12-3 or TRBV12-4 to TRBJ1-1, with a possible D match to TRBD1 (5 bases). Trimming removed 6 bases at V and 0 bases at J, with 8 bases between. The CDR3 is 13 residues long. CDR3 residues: CASRQGMNTEAFF. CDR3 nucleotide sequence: TGTGCCAGCAGGCAGGGTATGAACACTGAAGCTTTCTTT.

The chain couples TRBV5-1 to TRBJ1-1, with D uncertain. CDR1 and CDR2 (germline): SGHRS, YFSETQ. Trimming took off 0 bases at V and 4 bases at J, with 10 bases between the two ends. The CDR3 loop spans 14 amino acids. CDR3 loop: CASSLGGSGTEAFF. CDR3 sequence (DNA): TGCGCCAGCAGCTTGGGAGGGTCCGGCACTGAAGCTTTCTTT.

The CDR3 nucleotides read TGTGCCAGCAGCCTGGCAGGGCCTGAACTAAGAGCTTTCTTT. Encoded protein: CASSLAGPELRAFF. The genes are TRBV3-1 (or the pseudogene TRBV3-2) and TRBJ1-1; possibly TRBD1 for D (5 bases). Germline assignment: CDR1 LGHDT and CDR2 YNNKEL (reference sequence). The V gene lost 4 bases and the J gene lost 10 bases, with 19 bases spanning the gap. This CDR3 contains 14 residues.